The source of this T cell receptor (beta chain) is a study of cytotoxic CD8 clonotypes in ibrutinib-treated CLL. The overall study: Response samples were drawn at a median of approximately 11 months of treatment, range 6 to 36. Study outcomes and limitations: T-cell clonality at baseline went above that of age-matched healthy donors and rose and fell with circulating CD8+ T-cell counts. Clonality went up at the time of ibrutinib response, stayed stable in sustained remission, and later dropped back toward its baseline level at progression.

The germline V gene encodes CDR1 SGHRS and CDR2 YFSETQ. With 3 bases removed from V and 0 bases from J, the gap between germline ends came to 13 bases. CDR3 length equals 16 residues. Measured with immunoSEQ multiplex PCR; TCRdb has only the in-frame clones, and not every one. The sample records about 49,000 clones, 45% to 55% being singletons. A note on this clone: Its matching antigen is unknown.

The chain has TRBV5-1 and TRBJ1-3; D is ambiguous. The sequencing used PBMCs, collected after 12 months of ibrutinib treatment. This TCR came from a human donor with chronic lymphocytic leukemia. The DNA of the CDR3 is TGCGCCAGCAGCTGGGCGGATCCGAACTCTGGAAACACCATATATTTT. Translating gives CASSWADPNSGNTIYF.